The T cell receptor beta chain under discussion was sequenced for a study of T cell responses to AZD1222 COVID-19 vaccine. Using immunoSEQ multiplex PCR, the repertoire was profiled, and TCRdb retains in-frame clones only, with some absent. The sample includes about 150,000 clones, less than 90% of them seen just once. Broader study findings: Spike-wide coverage was observed for vaccine-associated CD4 TCRs, with dominant responses at 160-218 and 743-854.

From germline, CDR1 is SGHRS and CDR2 YFSETQ. The V segment lost 4 bases and the J segment 1 base; nucleotides outside the gene matches: 7. The length of the CDR3 is 15 residues. About this clone itself: Its antigen remains unknown.

This rearrangement joins TRBV5-1 to TRBJ1-1, with 7 bases identical to TRBD1. Material: peripheral blood, obtained after recovery from COVID-19. This receptor was taken from an adult who had recovered from COVID-19. CDR3 sequence: CASSLQGPSNTEAFF. CDR3 in DNA: TGCGCCAGCAGCCTACAGGGGCCTTCGAACACTGAAGCTTTCTTT.